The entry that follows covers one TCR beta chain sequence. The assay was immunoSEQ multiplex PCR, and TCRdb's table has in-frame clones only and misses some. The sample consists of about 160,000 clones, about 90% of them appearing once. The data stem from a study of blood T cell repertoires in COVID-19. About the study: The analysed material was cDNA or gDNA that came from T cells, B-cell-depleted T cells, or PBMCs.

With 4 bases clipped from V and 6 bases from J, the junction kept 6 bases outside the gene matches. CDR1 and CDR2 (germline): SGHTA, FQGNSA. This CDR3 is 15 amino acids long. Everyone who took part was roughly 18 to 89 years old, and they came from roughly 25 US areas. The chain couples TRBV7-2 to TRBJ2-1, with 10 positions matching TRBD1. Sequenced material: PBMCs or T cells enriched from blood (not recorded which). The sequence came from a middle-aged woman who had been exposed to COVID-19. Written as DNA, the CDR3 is TGTGCCAGCAGCTCACGATGGACAGGGGGCAATGAGCAGTTCTTC. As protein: CASSSRWTGGNEQFF.